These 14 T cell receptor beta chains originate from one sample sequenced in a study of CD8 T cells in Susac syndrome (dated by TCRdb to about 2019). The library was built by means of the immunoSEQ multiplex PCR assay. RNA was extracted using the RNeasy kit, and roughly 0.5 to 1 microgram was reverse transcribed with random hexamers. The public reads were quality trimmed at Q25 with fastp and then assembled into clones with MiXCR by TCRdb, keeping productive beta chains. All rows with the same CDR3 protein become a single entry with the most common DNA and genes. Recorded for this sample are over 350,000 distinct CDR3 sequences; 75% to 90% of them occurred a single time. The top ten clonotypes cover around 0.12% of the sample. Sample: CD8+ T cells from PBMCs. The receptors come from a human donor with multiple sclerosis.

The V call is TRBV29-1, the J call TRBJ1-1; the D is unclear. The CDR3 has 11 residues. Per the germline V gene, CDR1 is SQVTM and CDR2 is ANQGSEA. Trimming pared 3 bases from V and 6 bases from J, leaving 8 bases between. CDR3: CSVDTTSEAFF. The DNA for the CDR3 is TGCAGCGTTGATACCACATCTGAAGCTTTCTTT.

CDR3 region: CAWSVGTGPVEQYF. Here the CDR3 DNA reads TGTGCCTGGAGTGTGGGGACCGGACCAGTCGAGCAGTACTTC. The chain uses TRBV30 and TRBJ2-7, with D perhaps matching TRBD1 or TRBD2 (5 bases each). Germline assignment: CDR1 GTSNPN and CDR2 SVGIG (reference sequence). The CDR3 extends over 14 amino acids. Trimming took off 0 bases at V and 6 bases at J, with 15 bases between the two ends. The whole variable domain, filled in from reference TRBV30 and TRBJ2-7, reads SQTIHQWPATLVQPVGSPLSLECTVEGTSNPNLYWYRQAAGRGLQLLFYSVGIGQISSEVPQNLSASRPQDRQFILSSKKLLLSDSGFYLCAWSVGTGPVEQYFGPGTRLTVT.

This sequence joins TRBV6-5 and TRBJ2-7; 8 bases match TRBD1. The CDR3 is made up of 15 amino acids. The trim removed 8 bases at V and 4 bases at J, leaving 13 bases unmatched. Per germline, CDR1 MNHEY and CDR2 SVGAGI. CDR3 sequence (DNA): TGTGCCAGCGTCGCCGCCGGGACAGGAATTTACGAGCAGTACTTC. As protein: CASVAAGTGIYEQYF.

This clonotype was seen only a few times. The CDR3, as DNA: TGTGCCAGCAGTGAATACTGGGGTCGGGAGCAGTTCTTC. Translating it yields CASSEYWGREQFF. J is TRBJ2-1 and V is TRBV6-1; no definite D call. Trimming took 2 bases from V and 10 from J, leaving 12 bases between them. This CDR3 is built from 13 residues. Germline V CDR1 and CDR2: MNHNS, SASEGT.

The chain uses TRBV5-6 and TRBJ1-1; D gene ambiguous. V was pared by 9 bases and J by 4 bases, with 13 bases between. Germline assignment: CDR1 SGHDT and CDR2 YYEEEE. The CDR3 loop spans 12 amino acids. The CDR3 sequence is CATGFWGTEAFF. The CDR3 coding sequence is TGTGCCACCGGCTTTTGGGGCACTGAAGCTTTCTTT.

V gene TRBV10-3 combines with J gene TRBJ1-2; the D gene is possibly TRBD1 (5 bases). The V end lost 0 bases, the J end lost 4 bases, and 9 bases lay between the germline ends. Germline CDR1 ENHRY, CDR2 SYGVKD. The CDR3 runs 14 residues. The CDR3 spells CAISESPTVYGYTF. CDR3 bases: TGTGCCATCAGTGAGTCGCCGACAGTCTATGGCTACACCTTC.

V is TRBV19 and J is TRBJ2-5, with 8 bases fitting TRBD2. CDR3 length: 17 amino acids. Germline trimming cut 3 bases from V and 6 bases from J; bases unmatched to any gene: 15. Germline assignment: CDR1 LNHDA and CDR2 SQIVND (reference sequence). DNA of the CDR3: TGTGCCAGTAGTATGCCCCCTACCAGCGGGGGTTGGAAGACCCAGTACTTC. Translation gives CASSMPPTSGGWKTQYF.

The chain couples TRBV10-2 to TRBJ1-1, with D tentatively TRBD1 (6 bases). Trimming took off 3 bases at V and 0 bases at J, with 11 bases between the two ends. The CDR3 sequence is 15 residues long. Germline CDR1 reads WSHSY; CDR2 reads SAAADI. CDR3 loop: CASSDLGDMNTEAFF. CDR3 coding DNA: TGCGCCAGCAGTGACCTGGGGGACATGAACACTGAAGCTTTCTTT.

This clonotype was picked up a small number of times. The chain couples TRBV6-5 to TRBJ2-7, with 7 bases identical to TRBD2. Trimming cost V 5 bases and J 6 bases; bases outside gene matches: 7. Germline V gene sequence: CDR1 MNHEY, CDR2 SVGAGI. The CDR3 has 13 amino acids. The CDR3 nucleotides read TGTGCCAGCAGTCCGGGGGGAGGGTTCGAGCAGTACTTC. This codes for CASSPGGGFEQYF.

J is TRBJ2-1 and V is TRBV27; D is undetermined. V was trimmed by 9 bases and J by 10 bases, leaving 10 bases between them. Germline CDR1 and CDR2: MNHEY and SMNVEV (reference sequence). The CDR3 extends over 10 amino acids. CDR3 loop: CASGRMEQFF. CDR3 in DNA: TGTGCCAGTGGAAGAATGGAGCAGTTCTTC.

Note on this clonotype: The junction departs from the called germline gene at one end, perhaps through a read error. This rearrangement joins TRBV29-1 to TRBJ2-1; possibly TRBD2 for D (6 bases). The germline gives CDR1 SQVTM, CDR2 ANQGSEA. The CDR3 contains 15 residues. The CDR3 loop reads CSVINSGASHNEQFF. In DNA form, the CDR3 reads TGCAGCGTGATCAATAGCGGAGCCTCCCACAATGAGCAGTTCTTC.

In nucleotides, the CDR3 is TGTGCCAGCGGCCTCGCAGTCCACACTGAAGCTTTCTTT. This gives the protein CASGLAVHTEAFF. The J gene is TRBJ1-1, the V gene TRBV27; D gene ambiguous. The CDR3 sequence is 13 residues long. Deletions cut 8 bases from V and 3 bases from J, with 13 bases between. Germline-derived CDR1 and CDR2 are MNHEY and SMNVEV (reference sequence).

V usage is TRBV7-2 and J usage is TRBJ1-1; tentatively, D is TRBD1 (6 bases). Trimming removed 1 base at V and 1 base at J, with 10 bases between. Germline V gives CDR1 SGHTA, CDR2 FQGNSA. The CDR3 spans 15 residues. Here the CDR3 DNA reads TGTGCCAGCAGCTTAGACAGGGTCGGGAACACTGAAGCTTTCTTT. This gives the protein CASSLDRVGNTEAFF.

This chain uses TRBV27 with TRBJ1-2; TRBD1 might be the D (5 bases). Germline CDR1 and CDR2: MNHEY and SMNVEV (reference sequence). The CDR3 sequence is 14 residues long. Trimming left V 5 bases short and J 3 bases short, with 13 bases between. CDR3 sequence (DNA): TGTGCCAGCAGTCAAACCTCAGGGTACTATGGCTACACCTTC. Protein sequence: CASSQTSGYYGYTF.